This TCR beta chain was captured by sequencing in a study of control samples from healthy donors and cancer patients. Generated by immunoSEQ multiplex PCR, the TCRdb table keeps only in-frame clones and is missing some. The table shows some 120,000 clones, with around nine tenths occurring only once. The junction had 9 bases not matched to a gene; V was cut back by 0 bases and J by 7 bases. The CDR3 contains 16 residues. Germline values: CDR1 MNHNY, CDR2 SVGAGI (reference sequence). Sequencing used blood. This TCR was recovered from a woman between 65 and 79 years old in good health. This chain joins TRBV6-6 and TRBJ1-2, with 9 bases aligning to TRBD1. CDR3 DNA sequence: TGTGCCAGCAGTTACTCGGACAGGGGAAGTTTGGGTGGCTACACCTTC. Translating gives CASSYSDRGSLGGYTF.